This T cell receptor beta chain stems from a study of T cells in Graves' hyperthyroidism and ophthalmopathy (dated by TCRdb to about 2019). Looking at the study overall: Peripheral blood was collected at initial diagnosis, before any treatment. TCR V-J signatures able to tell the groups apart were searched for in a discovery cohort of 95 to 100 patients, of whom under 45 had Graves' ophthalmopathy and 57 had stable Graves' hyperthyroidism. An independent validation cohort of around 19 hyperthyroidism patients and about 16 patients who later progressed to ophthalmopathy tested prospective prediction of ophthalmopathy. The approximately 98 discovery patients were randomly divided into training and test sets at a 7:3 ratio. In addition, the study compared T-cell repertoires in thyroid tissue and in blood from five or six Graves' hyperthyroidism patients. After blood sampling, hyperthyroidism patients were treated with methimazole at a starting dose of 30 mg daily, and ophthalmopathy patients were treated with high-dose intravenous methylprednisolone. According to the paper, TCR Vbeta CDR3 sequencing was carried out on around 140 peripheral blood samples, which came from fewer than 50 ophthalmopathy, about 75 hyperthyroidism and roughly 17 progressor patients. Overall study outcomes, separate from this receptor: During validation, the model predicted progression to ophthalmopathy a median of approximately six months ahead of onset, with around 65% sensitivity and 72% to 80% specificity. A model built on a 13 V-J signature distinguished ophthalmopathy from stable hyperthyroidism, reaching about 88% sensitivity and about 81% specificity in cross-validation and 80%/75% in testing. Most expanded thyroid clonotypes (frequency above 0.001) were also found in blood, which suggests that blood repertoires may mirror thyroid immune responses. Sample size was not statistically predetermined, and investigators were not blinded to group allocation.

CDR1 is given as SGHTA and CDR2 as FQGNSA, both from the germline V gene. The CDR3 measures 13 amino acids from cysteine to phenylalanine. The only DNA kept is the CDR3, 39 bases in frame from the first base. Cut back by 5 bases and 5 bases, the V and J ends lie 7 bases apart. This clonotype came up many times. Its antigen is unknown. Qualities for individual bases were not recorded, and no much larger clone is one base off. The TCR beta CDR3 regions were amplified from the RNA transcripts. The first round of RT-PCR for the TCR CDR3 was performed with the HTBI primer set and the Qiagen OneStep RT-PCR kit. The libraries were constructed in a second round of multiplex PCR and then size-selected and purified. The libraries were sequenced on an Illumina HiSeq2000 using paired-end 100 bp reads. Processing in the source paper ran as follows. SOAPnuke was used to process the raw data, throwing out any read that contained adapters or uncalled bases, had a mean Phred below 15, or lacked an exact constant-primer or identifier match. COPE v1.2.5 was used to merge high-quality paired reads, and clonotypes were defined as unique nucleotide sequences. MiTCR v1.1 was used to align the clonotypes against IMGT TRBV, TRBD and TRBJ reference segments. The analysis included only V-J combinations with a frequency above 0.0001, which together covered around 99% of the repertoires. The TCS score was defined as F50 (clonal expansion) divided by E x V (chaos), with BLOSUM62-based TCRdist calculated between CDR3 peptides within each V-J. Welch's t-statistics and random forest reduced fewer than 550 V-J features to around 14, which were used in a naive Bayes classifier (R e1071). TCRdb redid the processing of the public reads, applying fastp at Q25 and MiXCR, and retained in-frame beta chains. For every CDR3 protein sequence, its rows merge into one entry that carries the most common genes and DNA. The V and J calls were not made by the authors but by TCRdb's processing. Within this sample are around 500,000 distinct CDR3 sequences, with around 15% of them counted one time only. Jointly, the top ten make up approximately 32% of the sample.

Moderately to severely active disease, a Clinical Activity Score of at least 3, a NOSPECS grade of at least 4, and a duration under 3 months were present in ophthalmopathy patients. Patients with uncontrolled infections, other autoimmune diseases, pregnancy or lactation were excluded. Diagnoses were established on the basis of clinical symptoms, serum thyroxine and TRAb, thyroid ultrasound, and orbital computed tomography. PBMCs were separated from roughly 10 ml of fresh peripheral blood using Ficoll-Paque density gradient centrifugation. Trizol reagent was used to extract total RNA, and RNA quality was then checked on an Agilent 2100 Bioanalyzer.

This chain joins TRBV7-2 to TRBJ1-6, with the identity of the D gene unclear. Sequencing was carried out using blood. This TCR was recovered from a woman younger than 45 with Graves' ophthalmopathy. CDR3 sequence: CASSTQHNSPLHF. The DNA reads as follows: TGTGCCAGCAGCACACAACATAATTCACCCCTCCACTTT.